This T cell receptor beta chain was identified during a study of T cells in Graves' hyperthyroidism and ophthalmopathy. Over 18 months, lack of ophthalmopathy progression marked Graves' hyperthyroidism as stable. The table lists this clonotype with many counts. RNA transcripts provided the source from which TCR beta CDR3 regions were amplified. During a first-round RT-PCR of the TCR CDR3, the HTBI primer set was used. A single record per CDR3 protein comes from TCRdb applying MiXCR to the multiplex PCR reads. The sample gives a few hundred thousand distinct CDR3 sequences, 14% to 15% of which show up once; roughly 33% is in the top ten. This TCR derives from a woman in her 30s with Graves' hyperthyroidism. The specimen sequenced was blood.

CDR3 sequence reads: CASSELGASMGTDTQYF. CDR3 in DNA: TGTGCCAGCAGTGAACTTGGGGCCTCAATGGGCACAGATACGCAGTATTTT. The chain uses TRBV2 and TRBJ2-3, with a possible D match to TRBD1 (5 bases). CDR3 length equals 17 residues. The germline V gene encodes CDR1 SNHLY and CDR2 FYNNEI. V was shortened by 2 bases and J by 1 base, with 16 bases between the two germline ends.